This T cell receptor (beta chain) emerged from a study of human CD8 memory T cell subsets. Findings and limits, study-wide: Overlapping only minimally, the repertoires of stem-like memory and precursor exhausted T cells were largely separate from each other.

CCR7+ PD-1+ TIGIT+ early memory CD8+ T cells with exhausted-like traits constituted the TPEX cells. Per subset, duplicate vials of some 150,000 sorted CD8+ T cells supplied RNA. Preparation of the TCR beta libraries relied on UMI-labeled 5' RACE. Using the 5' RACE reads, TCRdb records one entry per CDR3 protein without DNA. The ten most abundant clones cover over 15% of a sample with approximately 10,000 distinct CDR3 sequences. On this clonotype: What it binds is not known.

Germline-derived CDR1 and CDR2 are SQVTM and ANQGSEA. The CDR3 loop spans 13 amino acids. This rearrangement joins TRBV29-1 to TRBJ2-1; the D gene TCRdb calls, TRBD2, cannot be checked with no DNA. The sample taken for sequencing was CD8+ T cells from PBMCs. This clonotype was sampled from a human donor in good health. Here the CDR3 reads CSVDGWGELEQFF.